This record concerns one T cell receptor beta chain sequence. Its antigen is not yet known. Per-nucleotide qualities are absent, and no much larger clonotype sits a single base away. In Seattle, one collaborating source enrolled patients while the infection was active and tracked those patients longitudinally over the course of disease. Whole blood was collected in K2EDTA tubes by collaborating institutions according to the institutions' own protocols. For TCRbeta analysis, collaborators shipped samples as frozen whole blood, isolated PBMCs, or DNA extracted from either of those sample types. The data stem from a study of blood T cell repertoires in COVID-19 (TCRdb year 2020). Regarding the study in general: The collaborator samples originated in the United States, Italy and Spain and spanned the acute and convalescent phases of COVID-19. Subjects who had been exposed to COVID-19, were actively infected with it, or had recovered from it provided the deeply sampled blood TCRbeta repertoires that made up the dataset. Where available, HLA class I and class II types were taken from metadata supplied by the sample provider and were not determined by assay-based typing. Samples came from the ongoing ImmuneRACE study (first 160 participants) plus 1,254 subjects from 6 global collaborators. A de-identified subject ID, COVID-19 status, age in years and sex were almost always included in the sample metadata. The prospective study material was composed of cDNA or gDNA derived from T cells, B-cell-depleted T cells, or PBMCs. A freely available public database, intended as a resource for researchers studying the immune response to SARS-CoV-2, is where the repertoires were released. Broad study findings and their caveats: The amount of clinical and demographic metadata varied by source and participant and was provided uncurated.

TCRbeta CDR3 regions were amplified from genomic DNA by means of the immunoSEQ Assay, a bias-controlled multiplex PCR. On the authors' methods: The number of nucleated cells in each sample was estimated from the amplification of reference gene primers within the assay. Sequence reads were collapsed and filtered to measure the absolute abundance of every unique TCRbeta CDR3 rearrangement. For each sample, productive Simpson clonality was calculated by taking the square root of Simpson's diversity index across productive rearrangements. TCRdb retrieved this table from immuneACCESS and kept in-frame rearrangements only. Not all clones are present; in checked studies, unresolved V genes account for under half, and no reason is known for the remainder. D and trimming were read from the DNA, whereas the V and J calls and clone size are those reported in that table. Recorded for this sample are hundreds of thousands of clones; roughly 89% of them occurred a single time. Clones ranked in the top ten supply roughly 11% of the sample.

The germline V gene provides CDR1 MNHEY and CDR2 SVGAGI. V loses 2 bases, J loses 8 bases, and the germline ends lie 21 bases apart. Taken from cysteine to phenylalanine, the CDR3 has 16 residues. Only the CDR3 part of the read is kept: 48 bases, read in frame from the first base. The sequence is built from TRBV6-5 and TRBJ1-2, with an unclear D gene assignment. The sequence was obtained from a woman under 40 with COVID-19, enrolled during active disease. Input material: peripheral blood. In nucleotide form, the sequence is TGTGCCAGCAGTTACACGGGATTGGGTCAGAATGCGGGCTACACCTTC. It translates as CASSYTGLGQNAGYTF.